This T cell receptor beta chain was observed in a study of T-cell memory formation after mild COVID-19. Study results and caveats: The main location of contracting CD4+ clones was CM and EM, and that of contracting CD8+ clones was EMRA. There were some responding clones in pre-infection memory, which suggested that cross-reactive memory had joined.

This clonotype was observed a few times. Antigen specificity is unknown. In TCRdb, the 5' RACE reads were re-called with MiXCR into one record per CDR3 protein. The repertoire includes 430,000 or so distinct CDR3 sequences, more than 20% of them detected once, and under 15% sits in the top ten. Germline V CDR1 and CDR2: SGHRS, YFSETQ. Deletions cut 0 bases from V and 0 bases from J, with 4 bases between. The CDR3 has 13 residues. The clonotype originates from an adult woman who had mild COVID-19 (a few samples of this study predate the infection). Cell type and time point are not known. The V call is TRBV5-1, the J call TRBJ2-7; D is unclear. Source material: PBMCs or a T cell subset sorted from them (not recorded which). The CDR3, as DNA: TGCGCCAGCAGCTTGGTGAACTCCTACGAGCAGTACTTC. It specifies CASSLVNSYEQYF. Based on the CDR3 plus reference TRBV5-1 and TRBJ2-7, the full variable domain is KAGVTQTPRYLIKTRGQQVTLSCSPISGHRSVSWYQQTPGQGLQFLFEYFSETQRNKGNFPGRFSGRQFSNSRSEMNVSTLELGDSALYLCASSLVNSYEQYFGPGTRLTVT.